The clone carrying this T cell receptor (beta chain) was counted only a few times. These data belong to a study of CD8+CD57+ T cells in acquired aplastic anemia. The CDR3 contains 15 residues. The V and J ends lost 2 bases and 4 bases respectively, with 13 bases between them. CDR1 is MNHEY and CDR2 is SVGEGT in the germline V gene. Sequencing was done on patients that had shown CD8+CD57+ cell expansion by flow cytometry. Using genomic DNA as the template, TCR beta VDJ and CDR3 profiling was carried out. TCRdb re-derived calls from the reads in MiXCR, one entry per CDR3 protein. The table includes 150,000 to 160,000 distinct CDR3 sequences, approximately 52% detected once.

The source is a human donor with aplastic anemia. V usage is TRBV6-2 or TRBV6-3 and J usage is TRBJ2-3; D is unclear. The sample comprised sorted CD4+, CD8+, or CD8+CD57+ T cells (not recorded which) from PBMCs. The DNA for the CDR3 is TGTGCCAGCAGTTACCTGGAACCGGGTCCAGATACGCAGTATTTT. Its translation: CASSYLEPGPDTQYF.